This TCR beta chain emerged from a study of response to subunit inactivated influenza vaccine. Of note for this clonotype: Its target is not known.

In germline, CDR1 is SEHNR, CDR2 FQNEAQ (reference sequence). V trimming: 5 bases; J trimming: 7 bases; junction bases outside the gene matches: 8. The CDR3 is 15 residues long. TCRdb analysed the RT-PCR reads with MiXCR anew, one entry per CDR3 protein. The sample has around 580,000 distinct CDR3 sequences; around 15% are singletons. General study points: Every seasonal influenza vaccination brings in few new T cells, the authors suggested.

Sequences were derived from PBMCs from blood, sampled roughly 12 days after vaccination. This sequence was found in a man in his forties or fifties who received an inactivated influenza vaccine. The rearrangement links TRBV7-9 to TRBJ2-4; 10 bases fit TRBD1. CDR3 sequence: CASSRETGGPNIQYF. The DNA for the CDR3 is TGTGCCAGCAGCCGAGAGACAGGGGGCCCGAACATTCAGTACTTC.